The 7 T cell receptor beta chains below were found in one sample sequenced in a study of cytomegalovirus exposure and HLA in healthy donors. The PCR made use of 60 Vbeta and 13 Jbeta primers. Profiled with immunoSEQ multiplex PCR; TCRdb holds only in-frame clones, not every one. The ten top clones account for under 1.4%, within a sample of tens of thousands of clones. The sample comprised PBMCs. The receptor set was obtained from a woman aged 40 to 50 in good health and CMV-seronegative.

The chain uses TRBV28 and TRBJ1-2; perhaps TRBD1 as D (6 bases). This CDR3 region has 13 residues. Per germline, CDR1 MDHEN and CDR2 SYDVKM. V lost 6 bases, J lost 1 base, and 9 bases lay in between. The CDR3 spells CASSRDNNYGYTF. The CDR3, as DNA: TGTGCCAGCAGCCGGGACAATAACTATGGCTACACCTTC.

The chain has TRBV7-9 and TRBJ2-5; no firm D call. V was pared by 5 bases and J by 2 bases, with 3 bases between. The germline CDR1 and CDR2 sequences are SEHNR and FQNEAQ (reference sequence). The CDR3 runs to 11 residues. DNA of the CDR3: TGTGCCAGCAGCCCTCAAGAGACCCAGTACTTC. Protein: CASSPQETQYF.

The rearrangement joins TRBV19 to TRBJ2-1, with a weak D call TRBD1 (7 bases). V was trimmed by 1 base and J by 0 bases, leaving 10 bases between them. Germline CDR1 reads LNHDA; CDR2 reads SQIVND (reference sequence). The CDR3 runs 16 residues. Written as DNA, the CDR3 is TGTGCCAGTAGTATAGTCCAGGGGGGCTCCTACAATGAGCAGTTCTTC. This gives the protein CASSIVQGGSYNEQFF.

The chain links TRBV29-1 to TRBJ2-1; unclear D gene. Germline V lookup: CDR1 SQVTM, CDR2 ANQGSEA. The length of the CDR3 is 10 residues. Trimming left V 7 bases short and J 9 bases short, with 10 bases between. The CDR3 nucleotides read TGCAGCGGACTCACGGGTGAGCAGTTCTTC. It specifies CSGLTGEQFF.

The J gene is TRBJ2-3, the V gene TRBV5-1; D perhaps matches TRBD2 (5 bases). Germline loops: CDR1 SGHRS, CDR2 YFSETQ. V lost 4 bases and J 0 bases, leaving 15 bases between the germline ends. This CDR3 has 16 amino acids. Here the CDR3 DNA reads TGCGCCAGCAGCCTCCGGGGTCGTCGTAGCACAGATACGCAGTATTTT. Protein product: CASSLRGRRSTDTQYF.

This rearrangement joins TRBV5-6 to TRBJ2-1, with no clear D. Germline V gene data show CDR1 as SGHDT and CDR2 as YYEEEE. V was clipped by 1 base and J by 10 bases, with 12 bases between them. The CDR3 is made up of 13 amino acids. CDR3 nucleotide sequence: TGTGCCAGCAGCTTGATCCTAGTTGGGGAGCAGTTCTTC. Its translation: CASSLILVGEQFF.

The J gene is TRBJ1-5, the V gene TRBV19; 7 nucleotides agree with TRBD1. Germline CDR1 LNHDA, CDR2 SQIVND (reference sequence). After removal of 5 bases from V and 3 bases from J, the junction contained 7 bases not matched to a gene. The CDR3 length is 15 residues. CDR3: CASSRGTELNQPQHF. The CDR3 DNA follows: TGTGCCAGTAGTCGGGGGACAGAGCTCAATCAGCCCCAGCATTTT.